This T cell receptor (beta chain) is drawn from a study of cytomegalovirus exposure and HLA in healthy donors. A multiplex PCR was run with 60 Vbeta primers and 13 Jbeta primers. Libraries were prepared by immunoSEQ multiplex PCR; TCRdb keeps only in-frame clonotypes and omits some of them. The record lists some 110,000 clones, of which the ten most abundant hold 2.5% to 3%. J lost 4 bases, V lost 4 bases, and 5 bases had no gene match. There are 14 residues in the CDR3. Germline V gene lookup returns CDR1 MNHEY and CDR2 SVGAGI. This rearrangement joins TRBV6-5 to TRBJ1-2; 8 bases line up with TRBD1. The sample comprised PBMCs. This clonotype was sampled from a man under 40 in good health and CMV-seronegative. CDR3 amino acids: CASSSRDRGYGYTF. As DNA, the CDR3 is TGTGCCAGCAGTTCCCGAGACAGGGGCTATGGCTACACCTTC.